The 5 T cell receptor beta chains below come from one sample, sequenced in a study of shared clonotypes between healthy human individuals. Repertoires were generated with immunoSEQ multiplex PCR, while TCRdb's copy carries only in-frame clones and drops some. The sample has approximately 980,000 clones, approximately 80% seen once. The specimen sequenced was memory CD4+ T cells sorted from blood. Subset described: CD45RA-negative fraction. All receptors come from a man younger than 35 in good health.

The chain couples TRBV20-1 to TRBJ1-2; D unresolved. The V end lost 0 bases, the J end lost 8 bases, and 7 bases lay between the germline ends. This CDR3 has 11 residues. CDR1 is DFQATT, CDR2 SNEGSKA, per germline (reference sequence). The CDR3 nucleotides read TGCAGTGCTAGAGAAAGGGTCGGCTACACCTTC. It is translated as CSARERVGYTF.

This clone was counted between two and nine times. For the CDR3, the DNA is TGTGCCAGCAGCTCGGTCGGGACAGGGGCACTGAACACCGGGGAGCTGTTTTTT. It translates to CASSSVGTGALNTGELFF. V usage is TRBV7-9 and J usage is TRBJ2-2; 10 positions agree with TRBD1. The germline V gene encodes CDR1 SEHNR and CDR2 FQNEAQ (reference sequence). V lost 4 bases, J lost 1 base, and 9 bases stayed unmatched. This CDR3 has 18 amino acids. The full variable domain, rest sourced from reference TRBV7-9 and TRBJ2-2, is DTGVSQNPRHKITKRGQNVTFRCDPISEHNRLYWYRQTLGQGPEFLTYFQNEAQLEKSRLLSDRFSAERPKGSFSTLEIQRTEQGDSAMYLCASSSVGTGALNTGELFFGEGSRLTVL.

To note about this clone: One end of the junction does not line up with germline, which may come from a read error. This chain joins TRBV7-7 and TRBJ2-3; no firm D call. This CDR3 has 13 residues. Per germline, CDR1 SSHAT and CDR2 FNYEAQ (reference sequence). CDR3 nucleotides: TGTGCTAGCAGCTCCCTCGGCACAGATACGCAGTATTTT. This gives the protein CASSSLGTDTQYF.

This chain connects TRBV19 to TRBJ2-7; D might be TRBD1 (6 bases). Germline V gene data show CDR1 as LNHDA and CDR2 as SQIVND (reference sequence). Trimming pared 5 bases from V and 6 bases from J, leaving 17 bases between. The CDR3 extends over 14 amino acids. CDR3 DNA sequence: TGTGCCAGTAGTCTTTATAGTGGGGGCGCCGAGCAGTACTTC. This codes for CASSLYSGGAEQYF.

The CDR3 nucleotides are TGTGCCAGCAGCGTAGATCTTCTTACCTACGAGCAGTACTTC. This translates into CASSVDLLTYEQYF. The rearrangement links TRBV9 to TRBJ2-7; D unresolved. The germline CDR1 and CDR2 sequences are SGDLS and YYNGEE. The CDR3 has 14 amino acids. V was cut by 0 bases and J by 2 bases, with 9 bases left in between.